This TCR beta chain emerged from a study of early T cells in non-severe SARS-CoV-2 infection. Study-level background: Whole-blood bulk RNA, unsorted, was sequenced, and chains were unpaired.

The CDR3 totals 11 residues. The germline V gene has CDR1 MGHDK and CDR2 SYGVNS. The germline V and J ends were trimmed by 6 bases and 11 bases, with 11 bases remaining between them. Study outcomes and limitations: Sequences matched to VDJdb favored anti-spike CD8 responses, while private and CD4 specificities were missed.

This clonotype was observed at least ten times. Its antigen is not known. Attachment of unique molecular identifiers to individual cDNA molecules was performed. In TCRdb, the 5' RACE reads were re-called with MiXCR into one record per CDR3 protein. Of approximately 35,000 distinct CDR3 sequences in the sample, approximately 5.4% are singletons; the top ten hold 10% to 15%. This TCR was recovered from an adult who was a healthcare worker with PCR-confirmed SARS-CoV-2 infection or an uninfected control (not recorded which). Source material: whole blood. The V gene is TRBV25-1, the J gene TRBJ2-1; perhaps D is TRBD1 or TRBD2 (5 bases each). The CDR3 sequence is CASSGGGQQFF. The CDR3 bases are TGTGCCAGCAGCGGTGGGGGACAGCAGTTCTTC.